Listed below are T cell receptor beta chains from one sample, sequenced in a study of regulatory T cells in long-lasting Graves disease. MiXCR, applied by TCRdb to the multiplex PCR reads, yields one record per CDR3 protein. Among over 650,000 distinct CDR3 sequences, around 30% were seen once, and the ten largest hold 42%. The material was peripheral blood mononuclear cells (PBMCs), obtained when the disease was refractory, from a patient treated with antithyroid drugs. The origin of the receptors is a female donor with Graves disease. Both conserved end residues are part of each CDR3. A D gene is named only where the DNA matches it firmly. The size field is filled for only some rows; it gives once, few, many or a size class.

v_gene: TRBV30; abundance: .; d_gene: TRBD1; j_gene: TRBJ1-2; CDR3aa: CAWSPRDRPGYGYTF; CDR3nt: TGTGCCTGGAGTCCCCGGGACAGGCCTGGGTATGGCTACACCTTC
v_gene: TRBV20-1; abundance: .; d_gene: TRBD1; j_gene: TRBJ1-5; CDR3aa: CSALGQGFNQPQHF; CDR3nt: TGCAGTGCTCTAGGACAGGGATTTAATCAGCCCCAGCATTTT
v_gene: TRBV6-1; abundance: many; d_gene: .; j_gene: TRBJ2-7; CDR3aa: CASSEVGAYEQYF; CDR3nt: TGTGCCAGCAGTGAAGTAGGGGCCTACGAGCAGTACTTC
v_gene: TRBV18; abundance: .; d_gene: .; j_gene: TRBJ1-1; CDR3aa: CASSPPGSTEALF; CDR3nt: TGTGCCAGCTCACCACCGGGTAGCACTGAAGCTCTCTTT
v_gene: TRBV4-1; abundance: .; d_gene: .; j_gene: TRBJ2-6; CDR3aa: CASSQERWEILPGANVLTF; CDR3nt: TGCGCCAGCAGCCAAGAAAGGTGGGAGATCCTGCCGGGGGCCAACGTCCTGACTTTC
v_gene: TRBV11-1; abundance: few; d_gene: TRBD2; j_gene: TRBJ2-5; CDR3aa: CASSLGRGYLYQETQYF; CDR3nt: TGTGCCAGCAGCTTGGGGCGGGGGTATTTGTACCAAGAGACCCAGTACTTC
v_gene: TRBV28; abundance: many; d_gene: .; j_gene: TRBJ1-4; CDR3aa: CASSFLVRGTNEKLFF; CDR3nt: TGTGCCAGCAGTTTTCTGGTTCGCGGAACTAATGAAAAACTGTTTTTT
v_gene: TRBV6-1; abundance: many; d_gene: .; j_gene: TRBJ2-7; CDR3aa: CASSPKDGYEQYF; CDR3nt: TGTGCCAGCAGTCCCAAGGACGGATACGAGCAGTACTTC
v_gene: TRBV18; abundance: once; d_gene: .; j_gene: TRBJ1-2; CDR3aa: CASYQDTNYGYTF; CDR3nt: TGTGCCAGCTATCAGGACACTAACTATGGCTACACCTTC
v_gene: TRBV20-1; abundance: .; d_gene: .; j_gene: TRBJ1-5; CDR3aa: CGARDGRGGANQPQHF; CDR3nt: TGCGGTGCTAGAGATGGGAGGGGAGGGGCCAATCAGCCCCAGCATTTT
v_gene: TRBV11-3; abundance: .; d_gene: TRBD2; j_gene: TRBJ2-7; CDR3aa: CASSLGLAGPSEQYF; CDR3nt: TGTGCCAGCAGCTTAGGACTAGCGGGACCGAGCGAGCAGTACTTC
v_gene: TRBV20-1; abundance: .; d_gene: .; j_gene: TRBJ2-7; CDR3aa: CSAGWRDAYEQYF; CDR3nt: TGCAGTGCTGGTTGGAGGGACGCTTACGAGCAGTACTTC
v_gene: TRBV6-1; abundance: .; d_gene: .; j_gene: TRBJ2-1; CDR3aa: CASSPGSGLNNEQFF; CDR3nt: TGTGCCAGCAGCCCTGGTTCAGGACTCAACAATGAGCAGTTCTTC
v_gene: TRBV6-1; abundance: many; d_gene: .; j_gene: TRBJ1-2; CDR3aa: CASSEAVYGYTF; CDR3nt: TGTGCCAGCAGTGAAGCGGTCTATGGCTACACCTTC
v_gene: TRBV28; abundance: many; d_gene: TRBD1; j_gene: TRBJ2-5; CDR3aa: CANSMTGGEETQYF; CDR3nt: TGTGCCAACAGCATGACAGGGGGAGAAGAGACCCAGTACTTC
v_gene: TRBV19; abundance: .; d_gene: .; j_gene: TRBJ1-2; CDR3aa: CASSMTESSNYGYTF; CDR3nt: TGTGCCAGTAGTATGACAGAATCGTCTAACTATGGCTACACCTTC
v_gene: TRBV5-5; abundance: .; d_gene: .; j_gene: TRBJ2-7; CDR3aa: CASRLGPGTGGHEQYF; CDR3nt: TGTGCCAGCAGGTTGGGTCCCGGGACTGGGGGCCACGAGCAGTACTTC
v_gene: TRBV7-3; abundance: once; d_gene: .; j_gene: TRBJ1-1; CDR3aa: CASSPSRRTEAFF; CDR3nt: TGTGCCAGCAGCCCTTCACGCAGGACTGAAGCTTTCTTT
v_gene: TRBV15; abundance: .; d_gene: TRBD2; j_gene: TRBJ2-7; CDR3aa: CATSVLAVYEQYF; CDR3nt: TGTGCCACCAGCGTACTAGCGGTGTACGAGCAGTACTTC
v_gene: TRBV12-3/TRBV12-4; abundance: many; d_gene: .; j_gene: TRBJ1-2; CDR3aa: CASSQTGTVSGYTF; CDR3nt: TGTGCCAGCAGCCAAACAGGGACCGTAAGTGGCTACACCTTC
v_gene: TRBV29-1; abundance: .; d_gene: TRBD1; j_gene: TRBJ1-4; CDR3aa: CSVEDGQGSEKLFF; CDR3nt: TGCAGCGTTGAAGATGGACAGGGGAGTGAAAAACTGTTTTTT
v_gene: TRBV28; abundance: few; d_gene: .; j_gene: TRBJ1-2; CDR3aa: CAAGESRGYTF; CDR3nt: TGTGCCGCAGGGGAGTCCCGCGGCTACACCTTC
v_gene: TRBV3-1; abundance: few; d_gene: TRBD1; j_gene: TRBJ1-5; CDR3aa: CASSQDYGGGQGTHQPQHF; CDR3nt: TGTGCCAGCAGCCAAGATTACGGGGGAGGACAGGGGACGCATCAGCCCCAGCATTTT
v_gene: TRBV28; abundance: many; d_gene: TRBD1; j_gene: TRBJ1-2; CDR3aa: CASSLLGTGQNGYTF; CDR3nt: TGTGCCAGCAGTTTATTAGGGACAGGCCAAAATGGCTACACCTTC
v_gene: TRBV29-1; abundance: .; d_gene: TRBD1; j_gene: TRBJ1-1; CDR3aa: CSVEDLVGQGFTEAFF; CDR3nt: TGCAGCGTTGAAGATCTTGTAGGACAGGGGTTCACTGAAGCTTTCTTT
v_gene: TRBV10-3; abundance: .; d_gene: .; j_gene: TRBJ1-6; CDR3aa: CAISGAGTGDNSPLHF; CDR3nt: TGTGCCATCAGTGGGGCAGGGACCGGCGATAATTCACCCCTCCACTTT
v_gene: TRBV24-1; abundance: few; d_gene: TRBD2; j_gene: TRBJ2-2; CDR3aa: CATSASGFANTGELFF; CDR3nt: TGTGCCACCAGTGCTAGCGGGTTCGCGAACACCGGGGAGCTGTTTTTT
v_gene: TRBV9; abundance: few; d_gene: TRBD1; j_gene: TRBJ2-3; CDR3aa: CASSVTGVVADTQYF; CDR3nt: TGTGCCAGCAGCGTAACAGGGGTGGTCGCAGATACGCAGTATTTT
v_gene: TRBV28; abundance: many; d_gene: TRBD1; j_gene: TRBJ1-6; CDR3aa: CASSSPGQSYNSPLHF; CDR3nt: TGTGCCAGCAGTTCCCCGGGACAGTCCTATAATTCACCCCTCCACTTT
v_gene: TRBV30; abundance: .; d_gene: .; j_gene: TRBJ2-7; CDR3aa: CASAKLGEQYF; CDR3nt: TGTGCCTCGGCTAAACTCGGCGAGCAGTACTTC
v_gene: TRBV20-1; abundance: few; d_gene: TRBD1; j_gene: TRBJ2-7; CDR3aa: CSARDRQGLYEQYF; CDR3nt: TGCAGTGCTAGAGACCGACAGGGTCTCTACGAGCAGTACTTC
v_gene: TRBV2; abundance: few; d_gene: .; j_gene: TRBJ1-4; CDR3aa: CAGRVTRQQNEKLFF; CDR3nt: TGTGCCGGCAGGGTTACTCGACAACAAAATGAAAAACTGTTTTTT
v_gene: TRBV30; abundance: .; d_gene: TRBD1; j_gene: TRBJ2-5; CDR3aa: CAFTPGGRETQYF; CDR3nt: TGTGCCTTTACCCCAGGGGGCAGAGAGACCCAGTACTTC
v_gene: TRBV15; abundance: .; d_gene: TRBD1; j_gene: TRBJ2-5; CDR3aa: CATSRVGTEETQYF; CDR3nt: TGTGCCACCAGCAGAGTCGGGACAGAAGAGACCCAGTACTTC
v_gene: TRBV19; abundance: few; d_gene: .; j_gene: TRBJ1-1; CDR3aa: CASSIRSARTEAFF; CDR3nt: TGTGCCAGTAGTATAAGATCCGCACGGACTGAAGCTTTCTTT